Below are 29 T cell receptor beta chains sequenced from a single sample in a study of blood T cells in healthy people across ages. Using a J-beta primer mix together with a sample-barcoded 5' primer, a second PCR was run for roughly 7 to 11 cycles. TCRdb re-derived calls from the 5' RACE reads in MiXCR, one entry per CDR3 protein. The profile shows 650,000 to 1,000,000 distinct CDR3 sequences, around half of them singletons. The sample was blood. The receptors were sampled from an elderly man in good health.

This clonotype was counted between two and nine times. The CDR3 loop reads CSARRTSGNFVNEQFF. DNA of the CDR3: TGCAGTGCTAGGAGGACTAGCGGTAATTTCGTAAATGAGCAGTTCTTC. This rearrangement joins TRBV20-1 to TRBJ2-1; 10 nucleotides agree with TRBD2. The V gene end was trimmed by 3 bases and the J gene end by 7 bases; junction bases not matched to a gene: 12. The CDR3 extends over 16 amino acids. CDR1 is DFQATT, CDR2 SNEGSKA, per germline (reference sequence).

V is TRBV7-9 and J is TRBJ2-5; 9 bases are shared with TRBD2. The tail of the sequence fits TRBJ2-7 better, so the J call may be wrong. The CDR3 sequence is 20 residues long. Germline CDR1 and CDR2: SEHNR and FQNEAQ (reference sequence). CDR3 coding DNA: TGTGCCAGCAGCCCAGGGGTCGGTAGCGGGAGTCTTTTATCATATTACGAGCAGTACTTC. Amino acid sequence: CASSPGVGSGSLLSYYEQYF.

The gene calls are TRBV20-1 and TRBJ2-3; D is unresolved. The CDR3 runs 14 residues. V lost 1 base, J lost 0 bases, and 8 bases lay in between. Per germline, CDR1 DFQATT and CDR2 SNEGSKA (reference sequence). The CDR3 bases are TGCAGTGCTAGAGTGACGGCTAGCACAGATACGCAGTATTTT. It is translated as CSARVTASTDTQYF.

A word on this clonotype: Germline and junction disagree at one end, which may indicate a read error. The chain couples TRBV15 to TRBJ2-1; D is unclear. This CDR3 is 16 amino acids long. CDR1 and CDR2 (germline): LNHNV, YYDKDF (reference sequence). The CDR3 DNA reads TGTGCCACCAGCAGACCCGATAGCCAGTCCTACAGTGAGCAGTTCTTC. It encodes CATSRPDSQSYSEQFF.

The CDR3 DNA reads as TGCAGTGCTAGAGCAACGACAGGGGCGGCGCAGTTCTTC. Its translation is CSARATTGAAQFF. The rearrangement links TRBV20-1 to TRBJ2-1; 8 bases agree with TRBD1. The germline V gene has CDR1 DFQATT and CDR2 SNEGSKA (reference sequence). This CDR3 is built from 13 residues. With V trimmed by 1 base and J by 12 bases, 8 bases remained unmatched.

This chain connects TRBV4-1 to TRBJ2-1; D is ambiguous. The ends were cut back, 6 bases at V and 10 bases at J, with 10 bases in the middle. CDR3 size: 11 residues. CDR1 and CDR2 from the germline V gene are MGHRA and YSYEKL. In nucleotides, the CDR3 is TGCGCCAGCAGGGGTTACTGGGAGCAGTTCTTC. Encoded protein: CASRGYWEQFF.

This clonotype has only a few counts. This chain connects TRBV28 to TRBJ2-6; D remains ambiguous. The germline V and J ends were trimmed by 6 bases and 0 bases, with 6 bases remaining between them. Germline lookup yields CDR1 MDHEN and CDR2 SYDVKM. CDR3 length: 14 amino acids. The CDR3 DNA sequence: TGTGCCAGCAGGATCAGCTCTGGGGCCAACGTCCTGACTTTC. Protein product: CASRISSGANVLTF. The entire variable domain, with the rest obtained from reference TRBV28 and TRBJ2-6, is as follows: DVKVTQSSRYLVKRTGEKVFLECVQDMDHENMFWYRQDPGLGLRLIYFSYDVKMKEKGDIPEGYSVSREKKERFSLILESASTNQTSMYLCASRISSGANVLTFGAGSRLTVL.

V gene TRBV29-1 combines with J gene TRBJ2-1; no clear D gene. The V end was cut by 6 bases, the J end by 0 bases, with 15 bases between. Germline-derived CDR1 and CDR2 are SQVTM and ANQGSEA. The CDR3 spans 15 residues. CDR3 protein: CSVPTSVSSYNEQFF. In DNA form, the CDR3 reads TGCAGCGTCCCAACCAGCGTCAGCTCCTACAATGAGCAGTTCTTC.

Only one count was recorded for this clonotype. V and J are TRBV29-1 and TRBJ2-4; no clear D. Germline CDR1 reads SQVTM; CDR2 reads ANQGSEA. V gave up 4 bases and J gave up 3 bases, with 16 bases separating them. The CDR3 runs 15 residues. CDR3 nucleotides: TGCAGCGTTGGTCTGGGCAGTTCGATCAAAAACATTCAGTACTTC. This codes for CSVGLGSSIKNIQYF.

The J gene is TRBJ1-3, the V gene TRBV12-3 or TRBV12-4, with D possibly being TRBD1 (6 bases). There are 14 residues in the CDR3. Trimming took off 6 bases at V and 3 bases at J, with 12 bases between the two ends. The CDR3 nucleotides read TGTGCCAGCAGCCGGACAGCCAGTGGAAACACCATATATTTT. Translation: CASSRTASGNTIYF.

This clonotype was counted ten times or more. The CDR3 protein is CAITGRDTGELFF. CDR3 nucleotide sequence: TGTGCCATCACTGGCAGGGACACCGGGGAGCTGTTTTTT. The V gene is TRBV10-3, the J gene TRBJ2-2, with a weak D call TRBD1 (5 bases). The CDR3 has 13 amino acids. Trimming left V 7 bases short and J 3 bases short, with 9 bases between. Germline lookup yields CDR1 ENHRY and CDR2 SYGVKD.

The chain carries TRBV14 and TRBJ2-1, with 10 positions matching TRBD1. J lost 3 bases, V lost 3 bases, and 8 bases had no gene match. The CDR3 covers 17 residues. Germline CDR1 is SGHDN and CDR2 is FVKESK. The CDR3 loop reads CASSHGPGTGVYNEQFF. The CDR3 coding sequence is TGTGCCAGCAGCCATGGGCCGGGGACAGGGGTCTACAATGAGCAGTTCTTC.

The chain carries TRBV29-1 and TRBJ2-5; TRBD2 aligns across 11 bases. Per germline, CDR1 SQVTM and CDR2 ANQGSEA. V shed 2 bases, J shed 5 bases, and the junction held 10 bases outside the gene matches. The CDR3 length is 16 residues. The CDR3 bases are TGCAGCGTTGAAACTAGGACTAGCGGGCCGTGGGAGACCCAGTACTTC. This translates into CSVETRTSGPWETQYF.

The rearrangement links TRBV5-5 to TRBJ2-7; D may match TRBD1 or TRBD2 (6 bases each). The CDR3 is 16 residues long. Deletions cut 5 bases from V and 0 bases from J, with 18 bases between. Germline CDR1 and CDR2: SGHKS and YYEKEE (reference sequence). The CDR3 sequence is CASSRGPGQSSYEQYF. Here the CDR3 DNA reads TGTGCCAGCAGTCGGGGGCCGGGACAAAGCTCCTACGAGCAGTACTTC. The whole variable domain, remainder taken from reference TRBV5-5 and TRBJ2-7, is DAGVTQSPTHLIKTRGQQVTLRCSPISGHKSVSWYQQVLGQGPQFIFQYYEKEERGRGNFPDRFSARQFPNYSSELNVNALLLGDSALYLCASSRGPGQSSYEQYFGPGTRLTVT.

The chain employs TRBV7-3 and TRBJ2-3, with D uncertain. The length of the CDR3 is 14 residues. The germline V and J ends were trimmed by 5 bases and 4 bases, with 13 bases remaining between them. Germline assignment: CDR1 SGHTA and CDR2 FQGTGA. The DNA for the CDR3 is TGTGCCAGCAGCGTAATGGTCAATTCAGATACGCAGTATTTT. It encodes CASSVMVNSDTQYF.

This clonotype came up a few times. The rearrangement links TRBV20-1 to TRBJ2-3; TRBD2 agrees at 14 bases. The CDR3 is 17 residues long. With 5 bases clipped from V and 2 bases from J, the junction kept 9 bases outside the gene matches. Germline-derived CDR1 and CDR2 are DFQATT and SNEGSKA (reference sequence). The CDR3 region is CSAHLGLAGVSTDTQYF. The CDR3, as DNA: TGCAGTGCTCACCTGGGACTAGCGGGAGTTTCCACAGATACGCAGTATTTT.

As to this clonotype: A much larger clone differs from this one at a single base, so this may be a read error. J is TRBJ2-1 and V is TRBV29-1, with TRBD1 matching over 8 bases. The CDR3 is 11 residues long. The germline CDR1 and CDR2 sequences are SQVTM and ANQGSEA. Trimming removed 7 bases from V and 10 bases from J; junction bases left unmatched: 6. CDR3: CSGGQANEQFF. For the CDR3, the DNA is TGCAGCGGGGGACAGGCTAACGAGCAGTTCTTC.

The CDR3 sequence: CSVALQWNNEQFF. CDR3 nucleotide sequence: TGCAGCGTTGCCCTACAGTGGAACAATGAGCAGTTCTTC. This sequence joins TRBV29-1 and TRBJ2-1, with D uncertain. CDR1 is SQVTM, CDR2 ANQGSEA, per germline. This CDR3 region has 13 residues. V lost 4 bases, J lost 5 bases, and 12 bases lay in between.

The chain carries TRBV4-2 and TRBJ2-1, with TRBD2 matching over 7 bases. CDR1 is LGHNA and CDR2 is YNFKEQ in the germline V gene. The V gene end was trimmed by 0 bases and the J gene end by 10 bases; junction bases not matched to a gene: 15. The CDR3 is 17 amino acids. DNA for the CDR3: TGTGCCAGCAGCCAAGATATGCTAGCGGCGAACTCCTACGAGCAGTTCTTC. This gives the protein CASSQDMLAANSYEQFF.

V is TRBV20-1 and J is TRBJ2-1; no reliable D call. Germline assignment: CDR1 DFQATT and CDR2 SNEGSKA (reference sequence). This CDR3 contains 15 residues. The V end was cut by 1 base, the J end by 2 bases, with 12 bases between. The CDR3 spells CSARGAAGTYNEQFF. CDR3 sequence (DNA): TGCAGTGCTAGAGGTGCTGCTGGCACCTACAATGAGCAGTTCTTC.

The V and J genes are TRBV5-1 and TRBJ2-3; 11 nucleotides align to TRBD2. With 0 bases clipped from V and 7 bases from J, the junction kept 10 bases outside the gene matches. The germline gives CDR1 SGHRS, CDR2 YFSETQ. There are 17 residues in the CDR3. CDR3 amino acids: CASSLVASGGSVNTQYF. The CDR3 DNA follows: TGCGCCAGCAGCTTGGTTGCTAGCGGGGGGTCTGTGAATACGCAGTATTTT.

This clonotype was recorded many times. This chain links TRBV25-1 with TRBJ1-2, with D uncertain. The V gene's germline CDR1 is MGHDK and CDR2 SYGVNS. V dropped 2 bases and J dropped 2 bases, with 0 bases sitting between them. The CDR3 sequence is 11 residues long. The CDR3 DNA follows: TGTGCCAGCAGTGAAAACTATGGCTACACCTTC. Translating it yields CASSENYGYTF.

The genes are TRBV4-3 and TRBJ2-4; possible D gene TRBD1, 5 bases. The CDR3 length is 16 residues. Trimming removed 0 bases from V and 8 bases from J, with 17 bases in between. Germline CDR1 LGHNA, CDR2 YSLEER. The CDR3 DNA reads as TGCGCCAGCAGCCAAGAGTACCTCTCGCAGGGTGACATTCAGTACTTC. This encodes CASSQEYLSQGDIQYF.

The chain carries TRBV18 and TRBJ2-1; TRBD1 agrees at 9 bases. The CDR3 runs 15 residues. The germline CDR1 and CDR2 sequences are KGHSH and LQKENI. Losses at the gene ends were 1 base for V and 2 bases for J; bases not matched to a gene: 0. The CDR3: CASSPRQGAYNEQFF. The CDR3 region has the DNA TGTGCCAGCTCACCACGACAGGGGGCCTACAATGAGCAGTTCTTC.

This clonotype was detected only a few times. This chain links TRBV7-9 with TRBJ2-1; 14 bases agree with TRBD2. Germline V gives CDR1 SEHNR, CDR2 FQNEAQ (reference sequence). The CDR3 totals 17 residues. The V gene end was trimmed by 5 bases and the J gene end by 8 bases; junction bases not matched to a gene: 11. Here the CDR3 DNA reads TGTGCCAGCAGCCACGACCCTGGGACTAGCGGGAGACATGAGCAGTTCTTC. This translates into CASSHDPGTSGRHEQFF.

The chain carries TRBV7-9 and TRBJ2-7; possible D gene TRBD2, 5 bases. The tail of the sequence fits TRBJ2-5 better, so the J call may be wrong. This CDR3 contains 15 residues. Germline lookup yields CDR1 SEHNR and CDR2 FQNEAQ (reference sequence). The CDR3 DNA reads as TGTGCCAGCAGCAGAGGTAGCAGACTATTGGAGACCCAGTACTTC. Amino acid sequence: CASSRGSRLLETQYF.

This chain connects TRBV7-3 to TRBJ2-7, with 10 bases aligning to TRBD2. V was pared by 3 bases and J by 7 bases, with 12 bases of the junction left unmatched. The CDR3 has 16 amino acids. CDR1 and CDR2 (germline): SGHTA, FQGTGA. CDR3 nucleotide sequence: TGTGCCAGCAGCTTCCCTAGCGGGAGTTTAGACAATGAGCAGTACTTC. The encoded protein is CASSFPSGSLDNEQYF.

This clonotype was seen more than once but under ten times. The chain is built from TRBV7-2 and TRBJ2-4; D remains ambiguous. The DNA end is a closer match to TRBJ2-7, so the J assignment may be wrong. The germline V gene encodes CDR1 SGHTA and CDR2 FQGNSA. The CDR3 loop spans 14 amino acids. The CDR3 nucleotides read TGTGCCAGCAGCTTAGAGGGTAACGGCTACGAGCAGTACTTC. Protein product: CASSLEGNGYEQYF.

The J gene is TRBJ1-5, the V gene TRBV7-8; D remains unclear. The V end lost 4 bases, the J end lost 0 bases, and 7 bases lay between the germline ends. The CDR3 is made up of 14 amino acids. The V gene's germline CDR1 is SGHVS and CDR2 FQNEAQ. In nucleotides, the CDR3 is TGTGCCAGCAGCTCTGTGGATAGCAATCAGCCCCAGCATTTT. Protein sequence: CASSSVDSNQPQHF. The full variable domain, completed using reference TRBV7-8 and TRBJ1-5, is GAGVSQSPRYKVAKRGQDVALRCDPISGHVSLFWYQQALGQGPEFLTYFQNEAQLDKSGLPSDRFFAERPEGSVSTLKIQRTQQEDSAVYLCASSSVDSNQPQHFGDGTRLSIL.